This TCR beta chain was found in a study of shared clonotypes between healthy human individuals. Generated by immunoSEQ multiplex PCR, the TCRdb table keeps only in-frame clones and is missing some. The table lists hundreds of thousands of clones, 70% to 80% of them singletons. Germline loops: CDR1 SNHLY, CDR2 FYNNEI. This CDR3 has 13 amino acids. V was pared by 7 bases and J by 8 bases, with 17 bases between. Sequencing was done on a sample of PBMCs. The receptor comes from a woman aged 40-49 years in good health. Some clones in this sample may be carry-over from other donors' samples. The rearrangement joins TRBV2 to TRBJ1-2; no reliable D call. CDR3: CASNPGGPLGYTF. The DNA of the CDR3 is TGTGCCAGCAACCCGGGAGGACCCTTAGGCTACACCTTC.